The clone carrying this T cell receptor beta chain was seen many times. No antigen is known for it. The V end lost 3 bases, the J end lost 6 bases, and 6 bases lay between the germline ends. The CDR3 consists of 11 residues. Germline CDR1 is SQVTM and CDR2 is ANQGSEA. Unique molecular identifiers tagged the TCRbeta library. Each CDR3 protein gets one entry after TCRdb re-called the PCR reads with MiXCR. The sample includes approximately 500,000 distinct CDR3 sequences, about 10% of them seen just once. This sample is part of a study of T-cell reconstitution after alpha-beta-depleted transplantation in children. Study conclusions and caveats: Reportedly, only several hundred clones from non-depleted graft cells drove alpha-beta T-cell counts at about two months.

The source is a child aged 2-15 years with inherited bone marrow failure, due to receive a stem cell transplant. J is TRBJ2-1 and V is TRBV29-1; unclear D gene. Material: PBMCs, obtained before TCRalphabeta/CD19-depleted stem cell transplant. The CDR3 here is CSVDTGNEQFF. In nucleotides, the CDR3 is TGCAGCGTTGATACCGGCAATGAGCAGTTCTTC.